Listed below are T cell receptor beta chains from one sample, sequenced in a study of T cells in Graves' hyperthyroidism and ophthalmopathy. TCRdb ran MiXCR on the multiplex PCR reads and lists one entry per CDR3 protein. The table lists about 98,000 distinct CDR3 sequences, roughly 37% of them singletons, with 9.5% to 13% in the top ten. The sequencing input was peripheral blood or thyroid tissue (not recorded which). The source of these receptors is a woman aged 30 to 39 with Graves' hyperthyroidism. Each CDR3 is given with its conserved first and last residue. D genes are given only for firm matches. Size values are once, few and many counts, or a class for expanded clones, and some rows have none.

>many|TRBD1|TRBV9|TRBJ1-4
TGTGCCAGCAGCGAGCGGACAGGCTGGAATGAAAAACTGTTTTTT
CASSERTGWNEKLFF
>many|.|TRBV5-8|TRBJ1-3
TGTGCCAGCAGCTTTAGTGGGTTATACTCTGGAAACACCATATATTTT
CASSFSGLYSGNTIYF
>many|TRBD2|TRBV20-1|TRBJ2-2
TGCAGTGCTAGGAGACTAGCGGGAGAGGACACCGGGGAGCTGTTTTTT
CSARRLAGEDTGELFF
>many|.|TRBV20-1|TRBJ2-7
TGCAGTGCTCAACGTTTGATCCAAACGGGGGAGCAGTACTTC
CSAQRLIQTGEQYF
>many|.|TRBV5-1|TRBJ2-5
TGCGCCAGCAGAAACCCAGGGGCAGATCAAGAGACCCAGTACTTC
CASRNPGADQETQYF
>many|.|TRBV5-1|TRBJ1-1
TGCGCCAGCAGCGGGTTTGGTGTGGTGGACACTGAAGCTTTCTTT
CASSGFGVVDTEAFF
>.|.|TRBV7-9|TRBJ1-1
TGTGCCAGCAGCTTGGACACCCCCAGGACTGAAGCTTTCTTT
CASSLDTPRTEAFF
>many|.|TRBV7-6|TRBJ2-3
TGTGCCAGCAGCTTGTCCGGTTCAAACACAGATACGCAGTATTTT
CASSLSGSNTDTQYF
>few|.|TRBV27|TRBJ1-4
TGTGCCAGCAGTACCCTTCCCGTCGTTTCTAATGAAAAACTGTTTTTT
CASSTLPVVSNEKLFF
>.|.|TRBV2|TRBJ2-5
TGTGCCAGCGGCGACAAGGGGCTGGAGACCCAGTACTTC
CASGDKGLETQYF
>many|TRBD1|TRBV28|TRBJ2-7
TGTGCCAGCAGTTGGAACAACAGGGGTTGGTACGAGCAGTACTTC
CASSWNNRGWYEQYF
>many|.|TRBV7-9|TRBJ1-2
TGTGCCAGCAGCTTAGGAGGCAGCTACTATGGCTACACCTTC
CASSLGGSYYGYTF
>many|.|TRBV2|TRBJ2-5
TGTGCCACCCGGGACTCCCCCAGCCAGTACTTC
CATRDSPSQYF
>.|TRBD2|TRBV4-3|TRBJ2-3
TGCGCCAGCAGCCAACCCAGCGGGAGCGGGTCATCAGATACGCAGTATTTT
CASSQPSGSGSSDTQYF
>.|TRBD1|TRBV4-2|TRBJ1-2
TGTGCCAGCAGCCAGACGCAGGGGGCGAACTATGGCTACACCTTC
CASSQTQGANYGYTF
>.|.|TRBV12-3/TRBV12-4|TRBJ1-4
TGTGCCAGCAGTTTAGTCCCCCAAGAGACGGACGCAACTAATGAAAAACTGTTTTTT
CASSLVPQETDATNEKLFF
>.|.|TRBV19|TRBJ1-4
TGTGCCAGTAGTATTGGGCAGGGTGGCGAAAAACTGTTTTTT
CASSIGQGGEKLFF
>many|TRBD1|TRBV7-8|TRBJ1-4
TGTGCCAGCAGCTTCTGGACAGGGGGCGGTGAAAAACTGTTTTTT
CASSFWTGGGEKLFF
>.|TRBD2|TRBV9|TRBJ2-7
TGTGCCAGCAGCGACGAGGGACTAGCGGGAGCCTACGAGCAGTACTTC
CASSDEGLAGAYEQYF
>.|.|TRBV5-8|TRBJ2-3
TGTGCCAGCAGCTTCGGTGGGACCTGGGGGCGGGAGAGGACAGATACGCAGTATTTT
CASSFGGTWGRERTDTQYF
>many|.|TRBV11-2|TRBJ1-2
TGTGCCAGCAGCTTATCGGGGGGGCCGCAAAATGGCTACACCTTC
CASSLSGGPQNGYTF
>many|.|TRBV12-3/TRBV12-4|TRBJ2-3
TGTGCCAGCAGTTTACGGCCGAACACAGATACGCAGTATTTT
CASSLRPNTDTQYF
>once|TRBD1|TRBV7-2|TRBJ1-1
TGTGCCAGCAGCACAAGACAGGGGGAAGCTTTCTTT
CASSTRQGEAFF
>many|TRBD2|TRBV2|TRBJ2-3
TGTGCCAGCAGTTCAAGCGGGAGAAGCACAGATACGCAGTATTTT
CASSSSGRSTDTQYF
>.|.|TRBV12-3/TRBV12-4|TRBJ1-5
TGTGCCAGTAACCAGGGCTCCGTCCTGAAGTCCCAGCGTTTT
CASNQGSVLKSQRF
>.|TRBD1|TRBV18|TRBJ1-1
TGTGCCAGCTCACCCCGGGACAGCGACACTGAAGCTTTCTTT
CASSPRDSDTEAFF
>.|.|TRBV20-1|TRBJ1-2
TGCAGTGCTAGTGAGGGCTATGGCTACATCTTC
CSASEGYGYIF
>.|.|TRBV25-1|TRBJ2-7
TGTGCCAGCAGTGATGCAGGGAAGGCAGGGCCCTACGAGCAGTACTTC
CASSDAGKAGPYEQYF
>many|.|TRBV5-1|TRBJ2-3
TGCGCCAGCAGCCCCTTAGGCGGGGATACGCAGTATTTT
CASSPLGGDTQYF
>.|.|TRBV27|TRBJ2-7
TGTGCCAGCAGTTTATCTCCCAGAACCTACGAGCAGTACTTC
CASSLSPRTYEQYF
>once|TRBD1|TRBV15|TRBJ2-5
TGTGCCACCTCGGGCGCGGACAGGGAAGAGACCCAGTACTTC
CATSGADREETQYF
>.|TRBD1|TRBV11-2|TRBJ2-2
TGTGCCAGCAGCCCAGGGACAGGGTTGGGCACCGGGGAGCTGTTTTTT
CASSPGTGLGTGELFF
>many|.|TRBV24-1|TRBJ2-2
TGTGTCACCAGTGATCCGGGACGCGTCGGGACTGGGGAGCTGTTTTTT
CVTSDPGRVGTGELFF
>many|.|TRBV28|TRBJ1-3
TGTGCCATCGGGTATGGAAACACCATATATTTT
CAIGYGNTIYF
>many|TRBD2|TRBV10-3|TRBJ2-3
TGTGCCACTGGGACTAGCGCCACCACAGATACGCAGTATTTT
CATGTSATTDTQYF
>few|TRBD1|TRBV5-1|TRBJ1-1
TGCGCCAGCGCGGCAGGGGGCACTGAAGCTTTCTTT
CASAAGGTEAFF
>.|.|TRBV28|TRBJ1-5
TGTGCCAGCACCAACCCAACGACACTCAGCAATCAGCCCCAGCATTTT
CASTNPTTLSNQPQHF
>.|.|TRBV10-2|TRBJ1-5
TGCGCCAGCAGTGAGAGGAGTAGCAATCAGCCCCAGCATTTT
CASSERSSNQPQHF
>many|TRBD1|TRBV7-2|TRBJ1-1
TGTGCCAGCAGCTCACAGGGGTTTGGCACTGAAGCTTTCTTT
CASSSQGFGTEAFF
>medium-sized|.|TRBV10-3|TRBJ2-7
TGTGCCATCAGTGAGTCTACGGCCAGTCGGACCTACGAGCAGTACTTC
CAISESTASRTYEQYF
>many|.|TRBV9|TRBJ2-3
TGTGCCAGCGGCACCCAAACCGGGACCGCGATGCCCACAGATACGCAGTATTTT
CASGTQTGTAMPTDTQYF
>few|.|TRBV2|TRBJ1-2
TGTGCCAGCAGCGACCCCGCCGCGGGCGGTGATGGCTACACCTTC
CASSDPAAGGDGYTF
>many|.|TRBV6-6|TRBJ1-1
TGTGCCAGCAGTTATAGAACAGGGTGGGCTGAAGCTTTCTTT
CASSYRTGWAEAFF
>.|.|TRBV12-3/TRBV12-4|TRBJ1-2
TGTGCCAGCAGTTTAGCGGCCCGGGGCTATGGCTACACCTTC
CASSLAARGYGYTF
>many|.|TRBV7-6|TRBJ2-7
TGTGCCAGCAGCTTTGACAGAAACTACGAGCAGTACTTC
CASSFDRNYEQYF